This is a list of T cell receptor beta chains from one sample in a study of molecular identifiers for immune sequencing clone quantification. Via MiXCR, TCRdb re-called the PCR reads, giving one row per CDR3 protein. The sample lists hundreds of thousands of distinct CDR3 sequences; less than 30% were seen once. Sequencing was carried out using naive CD8+ T cells from blood, with Jurkat cell RNA spiked in. The source of these receptors is a human donor in good health. Some libraries in this study had Jurkat cell RNA spiked in. The CDR3 runs from the conserved cysteine through the conserved F or W. A D gene is named only where the DNA matches it firmly. Rows give clone size only sometimes, using once, few, many, or a class for an expanded clone.

j_call | v_call | d_call | cdr3_length | clone_size | cdr3_aa | cdr3_nt
TRBJ2-7 | TRBV6-6 | NA | 14 | many | CASSYQGETYEQYF | TGTGCCAGCAGTTACCAAGGAGAAACCTACGAGCAGTACTTC
TRBJ2-3 | TRBV4-1 | TRBD1 | 17 | few | CASSRIPSGQGYDTQYF | TGCGCCAGCAGCCGCATCCCATCGGGACAGGGGTATGATACGCAGTATTTT
TRBJ2-6 | TRBV4-3 | NA | 16 | few | CASSQAAASGANVLTF | TGCGCCAGCAGCCAAGCTGCGGCTTCTGGGGCCAACGTCCTGACTTTC
TRBJ2-5 | TRBV28 | TRBD1 | 17 | many | CASSSFPGQGSPETQYF | TGTGCCAGCAGTTCCTTCCCGGGACAGGGGTCCCCAGAGACCCAGTACTTC
TRBJ1-1 | TRBV7-9 | NA | 16 | few | CASSLAGRGTVTEAFF | TGTGCCAGCAGCTTAGCGGGAAGGGGTACGGTCACTGAAGCTTTCTTT
TRBJ2-1 | TRBV5-3 | NA | 15 | NA | CASSLEDGQINEQFF | TGTGCCAGCAGCTTGGAGGACGGACAGATTAATGAGCAGTTCTTC
TRBJ2-6 | TRBV20-1 | NA | 15 | many | CSAAYPGSGANVLTF | TGCAGTGCCGCCTACCCAGGCTCTGGGGCCAACGTCCTGACTTTC
TRBJ2-7 | TRBV7-9 | TRBD2 | 14 | NA | CASSSGRAGYEQYF | TGTGCCAGCAGCTCGGGGAGGGCGGGCTACGAGCAGTACTTC
TRBJ2-3 | TRBV5-6 | NA | 16 | NA | CASSVLTGEVTDTQYF | TGTGCCAGCAGCGTTCTTACGGGGGAGGTCACAGATACGCAGTATTTT
TRBJ2-5 | TRBV7-2 | NA | 13 | NA | CASSLGPSASQYF | TGTGCCAGCAGCTTAGGCCCGTCCGCATCACAGTACTTC
TRBJ1-5 | TRBV20-1 | TRBD1 | 17 | many | CSAKLYQDREINQPQHF | TGCAGTGCCAAGCTATACCAGGACAGGGAAATCAATCAGCCCCAGCATTTT
TRBJ1-1 | TRBV29-1 | NA | 11 | many | CSVEVGTEAFF | TGCAGCGTTGAAGTCGGAACTGAAGCTTTCTTT
TRBJ2-3 | TRBV5-1 | NA | 17 | many | CASSLDIRAGEEHTQYF | TGCGCCAGCAGCTTAGATATTAGGGCAGGGGAAGAGCATACGCAGTATTTT
TRBJ2-5 | TRBV7-9 | TRBD1 | 18 | NA | CASSLGTTGDPIQETLYF | TGTGCCAGCAGCTTAGGTACGACAGGGGATCCAATCCAAGAGACCCTGTACTTC
TRBJ2-7 | TRBV7-6 | TRBD2 | 15 | many | CASSSGTSGGYEQYF | TGTGCCAGCAGCTCCGGGACTAGCGGGGGCTACGAGCAGTACTTC
TRBJ2-5 | TRBV10-3 | TRBD1 | 15 | NA | CATRGGDRGLETQYF | TGTGCCACCCGAGGGGGGGACAGGGGGCTCGAGACCCAGTACTTC
TRBJ2-3 | TRBV30 | NA | 15 | many | CAWSVLPGGTDTQYF | TGTGCCTGGAGTGTCCTGCCCGGGGGCACAGATACGCAGTATTTT
TRBJ1-1 | TRBV4-3 | NA | 14 | NA | CAGSQDHWVSEAFF | TGCGCCGGCAGCCAAGATCACTGGGTTTCTGAAGCTTTCTTT
TRBJ2-5 | TRBV20-1 | NA | 15 | NA | CRAWAGERSVETQYF | TGCAGGGCCTGGGCCGGTGAAAGGAGCGTTGAGACCCAGTACTTC
TRBJ1-1 | TRBV30 | NA | 14 | NA | CAWSVEQTNTEAFF | TGTGCCTGGAGTGTAGAACAGACGAACACTGAAGCTTTCTTT
TRBJ2-3 | TRBV12-3/TRBV12-4 | NA | 16 | NA | CASGLDSSTSTDTQYF | TGTGCCAGCGGTTTAGACAGTTCGACTAGCACAGATACGCAGTATTTT
TRBJ2-5 | TRBV6-2/TRBV6-3 | NA | 14 | NA | CASRDNLYQETQYF | TGTGCCAGCAGAGACAACCTGTACCAAGAGACCCAGTACTTC
TRBJ2-7 | TRBV2 | NA | 13 | few | CASKAGFRYEQYF | TGTGCCAGCAAAGCAGGGTTTCGCTACGAGCAGTACTTC
TRBJ1-1 | TRBV4-1 | NA | 13 | many | CASSPYTSLEAFF | TGCGCCAGCAGCCCATACACGAGTCTTGAAGCTTTCTTT
TRBJ2-2 | TRBV9 | NA | 19 | NA | CASSVTRQAKSPHTGELFF | TGTGCCAGCAGCGTAACCAGACAGGCTAAGTCCCCCCACACCGGGGAGCTGTTTTTT
TRBJ1-5 | TRBV7-9 | TRBD1 | 13 | many | CASSPRGSQPQHF | TGTGCCAGCAGTCCCAGGGGGAGTCAGCCCCAGCATTTT
TRBJ2-2 | TRBV7-9 | NA | 15 | few | CASSHGVQNTGELFF | TGTGCCAGCAGCCACGGGGTACAGAACACCGGGGAGCTGTTTTTT
TRBJ2-1 | TRBV2 | TRBD2 | 13 | NA | CASGGGLGNEQFF | TGTGCGTCGGGGGGGGGGCTTGGCAATGAGCAGTTCTTC
TRBJ2-5 | TRBV7-6 | TRBD2 | 17 | NA | CASSFVAGPSLQETQYF | TGTGCCAGCAGCTTCGTAGCGGGGCCCTCCCTCCAAGAGACCCAGTACTTC
TRBJ2-7 | TRBV19 | TRBD1 | 16 | NA | CASSPHPGQGTYEQYF | TGTGCCAGTAGTCCTCACCCGGGACAGGGAACCTACGAGCAGTACTTC
TRBJ2-6 | TRBV4-1 | NA | 15 | NA | CASSQGYSGANVLTF | TGCGCCAGCAGCCAGGGTTATTCTGGGGCCAACGTCCTGACTTTC
TRBJ2-7 | TRBV19 | NA | 15 | NA | CASSYGPTVSYEQYF | TGTGCCAGTAGCTACGGACCGACGGTCTCCTACGAGCAGTACTTC
TRBJ2-3 | TRBV20-1 | NA | 15 | many | CSARALWGPTDTQYF | TGCAGTGCTAGAGCGTTGTGGGGGCCCACAGATACGCAGTATTTT
TRBJ1-5 | TRBV19 | NA | 13 | few | CASSSWSYEPQHF | TGTGCCAGTAGTTCCTGGAGCTATGAGCCCCAGCATTTT
TRBJ2-7 | TRBV21-1 | NA | 14 | many | CASSEAGQGYEQYF | TGTGCCAGCAGCGAAGCCGGACAGGGATACGAGCAGTACTTC
TRBJ2-7 | TRBV4-1 | TRBD1 | 18 | many | CASSQAPPTGLVSYEQYF | TGCGCCAGCAGCCAAGCTCCCCCGACAGGGCTCGTCTCCTACGAGCAGTACTTC